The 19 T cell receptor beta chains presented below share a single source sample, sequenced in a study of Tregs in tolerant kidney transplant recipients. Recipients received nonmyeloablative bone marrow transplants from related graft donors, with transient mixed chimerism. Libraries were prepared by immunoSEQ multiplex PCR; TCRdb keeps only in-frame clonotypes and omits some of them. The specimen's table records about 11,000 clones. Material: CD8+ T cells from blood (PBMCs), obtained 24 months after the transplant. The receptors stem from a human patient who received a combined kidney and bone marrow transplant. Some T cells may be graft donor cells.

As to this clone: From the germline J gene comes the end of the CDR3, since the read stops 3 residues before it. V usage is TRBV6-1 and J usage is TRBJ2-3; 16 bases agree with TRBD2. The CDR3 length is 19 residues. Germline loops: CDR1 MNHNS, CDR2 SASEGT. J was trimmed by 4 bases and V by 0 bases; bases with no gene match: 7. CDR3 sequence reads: CASSEAPGLAGGPADTQYF. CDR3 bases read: TGTGCCAGCAGTGAAGCTCCGGGACTAGCGGGAGGGCCCGCAGATACG.

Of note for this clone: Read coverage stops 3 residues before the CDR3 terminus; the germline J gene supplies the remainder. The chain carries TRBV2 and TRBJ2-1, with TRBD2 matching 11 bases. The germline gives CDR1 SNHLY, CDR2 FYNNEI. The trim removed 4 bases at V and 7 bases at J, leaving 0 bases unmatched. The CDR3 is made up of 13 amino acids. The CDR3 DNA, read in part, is TGTGCCAGCAGTGGACTAGCGGGAAATGAG. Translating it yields CASSGLAGNE. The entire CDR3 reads CASSGLAGNEQFF.

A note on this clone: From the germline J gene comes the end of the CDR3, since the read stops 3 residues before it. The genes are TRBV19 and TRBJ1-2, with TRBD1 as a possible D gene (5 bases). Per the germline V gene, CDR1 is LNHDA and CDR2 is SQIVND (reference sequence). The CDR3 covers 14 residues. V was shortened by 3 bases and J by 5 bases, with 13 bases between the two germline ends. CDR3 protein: CASSIAVGGYGYTF. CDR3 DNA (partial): TGTGCCAGTAGTATCGCCGTCGGGGGGTATGGC.

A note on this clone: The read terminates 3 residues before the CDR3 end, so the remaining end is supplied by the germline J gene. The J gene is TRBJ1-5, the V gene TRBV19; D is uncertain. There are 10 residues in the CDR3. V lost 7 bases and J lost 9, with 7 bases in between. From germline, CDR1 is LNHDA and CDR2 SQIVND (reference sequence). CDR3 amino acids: CASTGPPQHF. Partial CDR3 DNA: TGTGCCAGTACGGGTCCGCCC.

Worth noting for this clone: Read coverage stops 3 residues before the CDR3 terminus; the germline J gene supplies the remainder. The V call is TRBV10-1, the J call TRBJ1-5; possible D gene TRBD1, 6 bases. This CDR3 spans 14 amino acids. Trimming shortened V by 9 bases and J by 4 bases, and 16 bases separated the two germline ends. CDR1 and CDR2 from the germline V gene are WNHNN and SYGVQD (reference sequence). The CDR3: CARVQGWGNQPQHF. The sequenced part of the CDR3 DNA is TGCGCCAGGGTACAGGGATGGGGTAATCAGCCC.

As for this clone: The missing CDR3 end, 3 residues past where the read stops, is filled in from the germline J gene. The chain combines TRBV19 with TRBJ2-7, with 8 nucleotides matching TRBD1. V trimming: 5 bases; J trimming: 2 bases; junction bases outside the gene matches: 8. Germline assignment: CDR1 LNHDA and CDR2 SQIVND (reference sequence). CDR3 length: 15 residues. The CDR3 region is CASSSGQGLAYEQYF. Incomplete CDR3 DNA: TGTGCCAGTAGTTCTGGACAGGGATTAGCCTACGAG.

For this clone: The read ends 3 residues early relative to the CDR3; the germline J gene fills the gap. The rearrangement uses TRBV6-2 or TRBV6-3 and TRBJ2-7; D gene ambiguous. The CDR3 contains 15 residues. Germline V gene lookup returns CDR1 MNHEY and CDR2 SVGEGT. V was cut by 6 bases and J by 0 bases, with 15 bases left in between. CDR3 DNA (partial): TGTGCCAGCAGACCTGAGCCGTTCATCTCCTACGAG. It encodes CASRPEPFISYE. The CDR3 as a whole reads CASRPEPFISYEQYF.

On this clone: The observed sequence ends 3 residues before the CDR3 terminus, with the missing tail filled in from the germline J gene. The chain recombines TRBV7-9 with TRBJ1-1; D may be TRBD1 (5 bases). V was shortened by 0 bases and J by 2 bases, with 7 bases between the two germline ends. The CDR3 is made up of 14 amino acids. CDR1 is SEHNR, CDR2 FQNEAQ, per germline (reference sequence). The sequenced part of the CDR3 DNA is TGTGCCAGCAGCTTAGCCCAGGGAAACACTGAA. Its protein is CASSLAQGNTE. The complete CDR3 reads CASSLAQGNTEAFF.

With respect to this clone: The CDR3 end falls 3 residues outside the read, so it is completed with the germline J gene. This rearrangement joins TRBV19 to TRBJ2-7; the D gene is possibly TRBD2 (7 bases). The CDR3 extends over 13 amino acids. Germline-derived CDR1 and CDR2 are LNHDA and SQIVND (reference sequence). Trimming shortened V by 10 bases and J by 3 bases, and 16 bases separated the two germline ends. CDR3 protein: CATAGEGYYEQYF. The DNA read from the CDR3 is TGTGCCACCGCAGGGGAGGGGTACTACGAG.

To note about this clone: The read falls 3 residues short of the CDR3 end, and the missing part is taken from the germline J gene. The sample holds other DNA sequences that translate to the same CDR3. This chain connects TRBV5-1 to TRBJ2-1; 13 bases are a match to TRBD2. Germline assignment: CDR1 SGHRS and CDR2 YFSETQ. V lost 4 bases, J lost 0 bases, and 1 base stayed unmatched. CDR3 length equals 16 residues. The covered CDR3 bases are TGCGCCAGCAGCCGGACTAGCGGGAGCTCCTACAATGAG. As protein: CASSRTSGSSYNE. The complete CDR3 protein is CASSRTSGSSYNEQFF.

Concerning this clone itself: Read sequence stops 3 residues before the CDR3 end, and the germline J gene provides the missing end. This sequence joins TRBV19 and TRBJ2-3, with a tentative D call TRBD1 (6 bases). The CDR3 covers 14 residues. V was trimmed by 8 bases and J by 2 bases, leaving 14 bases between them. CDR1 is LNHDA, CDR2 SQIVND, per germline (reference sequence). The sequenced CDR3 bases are TGTGCCAGTGGGGAGACAGGTTACACAGATACG. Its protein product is CASGETGYTDT. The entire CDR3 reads CASGETGYTDTQYF.

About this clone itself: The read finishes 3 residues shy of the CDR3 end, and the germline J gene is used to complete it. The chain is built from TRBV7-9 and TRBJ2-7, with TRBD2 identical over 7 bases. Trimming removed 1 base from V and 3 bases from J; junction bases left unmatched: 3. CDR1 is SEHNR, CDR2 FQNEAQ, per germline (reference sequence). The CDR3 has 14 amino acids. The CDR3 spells CASSLVGTNYEQYF. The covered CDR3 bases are TGTGCCAGCAGCTTAGTAGGGACTAACTACGAG.

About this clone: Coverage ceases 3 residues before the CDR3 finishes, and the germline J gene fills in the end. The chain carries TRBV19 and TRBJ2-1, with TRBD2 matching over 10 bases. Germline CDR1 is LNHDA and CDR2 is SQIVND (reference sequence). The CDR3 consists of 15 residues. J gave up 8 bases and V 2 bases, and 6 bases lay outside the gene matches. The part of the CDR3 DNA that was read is TGTGCCAGTAGTATACTAGCGGGAGATCTGGATGAG. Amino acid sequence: CASSILAGDLDE. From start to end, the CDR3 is CASSILAGDLDEQFF. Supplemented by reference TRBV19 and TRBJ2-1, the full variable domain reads DGGITQSPKYLFRKEGQNVTLSCEQNLNHDAMYWYRQDPGQGLRLIYYSQIVNDFQKGDIAEGYSVSREKKESFPLTVTSAQKNPTAFYLCASSILAGDLDEQFFGPGTRLTVL.

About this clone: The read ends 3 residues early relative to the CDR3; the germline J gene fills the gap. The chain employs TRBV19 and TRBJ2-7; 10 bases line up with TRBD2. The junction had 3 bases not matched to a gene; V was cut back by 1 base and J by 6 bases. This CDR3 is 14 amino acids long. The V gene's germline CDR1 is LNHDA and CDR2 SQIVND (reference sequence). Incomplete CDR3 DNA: TGTGCCAGTAGTATAGGGGGACTAGCGCGCGAG. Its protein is CASSIGGLARE. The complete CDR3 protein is CASSIGGLAREQYF.

CDR3 DNA (partial): TGTGCCAGTAGCCCCGGCCTAACGGGGTCCTACGAG. Translated, it gives CASSPGLTGSYE. The whole CDR3 protein is CASSPGLTGSYEQYF. The chain is built from TRBV19 and TRBJ2-7; maybe TRBD2 (5 bases). Sequencing ends 3 residues short of the CDR3 end; the germline J gene provides the rest. CDR1 and CDR2 from the germline V gene are LNHDA and SQIVND (reference sequence). The CDR3 is 15 amino acids. Trimming removed 6 bases at V and 1 base at J, with 16 bases between.

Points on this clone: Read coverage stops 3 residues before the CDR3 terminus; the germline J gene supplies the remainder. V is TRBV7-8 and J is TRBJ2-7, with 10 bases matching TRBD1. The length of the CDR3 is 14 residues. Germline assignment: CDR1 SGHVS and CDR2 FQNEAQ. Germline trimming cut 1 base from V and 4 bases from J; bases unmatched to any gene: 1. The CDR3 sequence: CASSLGQGAYEQYF. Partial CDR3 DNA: TGTGCCAGCAGCTTAGGACAGGGGGCGTACGAG. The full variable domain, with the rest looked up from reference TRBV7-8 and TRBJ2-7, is GAGVSQSPRYKVAKRGQDVALRCDPISGHVSLFWYQQALGQGPEFLTYFQNEAQLDKSGLPSDRFFAERPEGSVSTLKIQRTQQEDSAVYLCASSLGQGAYEQYFGPGTRLTVT.

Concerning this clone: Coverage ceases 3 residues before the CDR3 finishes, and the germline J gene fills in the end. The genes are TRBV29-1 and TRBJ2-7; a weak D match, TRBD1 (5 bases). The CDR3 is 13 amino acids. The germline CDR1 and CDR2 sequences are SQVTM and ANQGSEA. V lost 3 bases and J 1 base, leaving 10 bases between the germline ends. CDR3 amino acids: CSVEIQGSYEQYF. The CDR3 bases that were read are TGCAGCGTTGAGATCCAGGGTTCCTACGAG.

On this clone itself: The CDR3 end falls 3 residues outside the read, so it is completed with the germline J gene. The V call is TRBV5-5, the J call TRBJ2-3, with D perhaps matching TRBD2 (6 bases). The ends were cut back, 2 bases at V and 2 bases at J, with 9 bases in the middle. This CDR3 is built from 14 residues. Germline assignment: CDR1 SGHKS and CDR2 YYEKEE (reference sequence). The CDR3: CASSFGLFTDTQYF. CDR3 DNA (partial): TGTGCCAGCAGCTTTGGACTATTCACAGATACG.

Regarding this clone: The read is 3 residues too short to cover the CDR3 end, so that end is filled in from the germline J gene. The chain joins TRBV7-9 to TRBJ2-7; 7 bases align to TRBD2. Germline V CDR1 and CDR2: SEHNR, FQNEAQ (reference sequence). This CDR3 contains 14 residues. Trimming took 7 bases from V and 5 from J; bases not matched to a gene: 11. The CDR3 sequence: CASMNPGLINEQYF. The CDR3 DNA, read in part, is TGTGCCAGCATGAATCCGGGACTAATCAACGAG.